This paragraph reports one T cell receptor beta chain. Its target is unknown. The data belong to a study of beta chain features in type 1 diabetes. Of the isolated RNA, all was reverse transcribed, and so the sequenced material was expressed TCRB transcripts. TCRdb's table, derived via immunoSEQ multiplex PCR, lists solely in-frame clones and lacks some. Among about 640,000 clones, about an eighth were seen once, and the ten largest hold about 0.11%. Study-wide points: For Type 1 diabetes patients, all four CD4+ subsets carried TCRB CDR3s that were moderately but significantly shorter.

Germline loops: CDR1 SGDLS, CDR2 YYNGEE. J lost 0 bases, V lost 0 bases, and 6 bases had no gene match. The CDR3 is 17 residues long. The chain has TRBV9 and TRBJ2-3, with 8 bases matching TRBD2. This sequence was found in a man between 25 and 39 years old with type 1 diabetes. Source material: naive CD4+ T cells from blood. The CDR3 nucleotides read TGTGCCAGCAGCGTAGGAGGTCTAGCGGGTAGCACAGATACGCAGTATTTT. It specifies CASSVGGLAGSTDTQYF.